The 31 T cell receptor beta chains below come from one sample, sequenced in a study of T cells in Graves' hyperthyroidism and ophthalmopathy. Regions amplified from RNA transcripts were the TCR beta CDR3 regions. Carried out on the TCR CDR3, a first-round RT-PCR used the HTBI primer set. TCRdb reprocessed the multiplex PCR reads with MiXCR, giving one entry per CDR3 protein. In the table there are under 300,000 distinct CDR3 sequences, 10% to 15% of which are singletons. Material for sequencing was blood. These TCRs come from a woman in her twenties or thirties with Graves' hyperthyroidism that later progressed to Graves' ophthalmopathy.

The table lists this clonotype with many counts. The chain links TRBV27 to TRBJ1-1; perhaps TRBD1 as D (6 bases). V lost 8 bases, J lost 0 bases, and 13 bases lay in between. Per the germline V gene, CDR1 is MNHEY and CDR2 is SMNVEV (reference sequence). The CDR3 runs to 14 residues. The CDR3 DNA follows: TGTGCCAGCGGCACACAGGGACTGAACACTGAAGCTTTCTTT. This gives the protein CASGTQGLNTEAFF.

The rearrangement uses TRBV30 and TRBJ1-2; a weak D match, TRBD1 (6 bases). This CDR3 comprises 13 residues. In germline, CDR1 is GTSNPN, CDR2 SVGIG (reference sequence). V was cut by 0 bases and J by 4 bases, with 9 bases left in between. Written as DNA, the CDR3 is TGTGCCTGGAGTGTGGGGGGCCGCTATGGCTACACCTTC. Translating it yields CAWSVGGRYGYTF.

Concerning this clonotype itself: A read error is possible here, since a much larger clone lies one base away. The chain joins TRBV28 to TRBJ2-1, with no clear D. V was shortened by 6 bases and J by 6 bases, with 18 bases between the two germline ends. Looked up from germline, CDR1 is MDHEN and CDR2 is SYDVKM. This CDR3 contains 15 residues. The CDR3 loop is CASSFGTGKGNEQFF. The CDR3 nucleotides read TGTGCCAGCAGCTTCGGAACTGGTAAGGGCAATGAGCAGTTCTTC.

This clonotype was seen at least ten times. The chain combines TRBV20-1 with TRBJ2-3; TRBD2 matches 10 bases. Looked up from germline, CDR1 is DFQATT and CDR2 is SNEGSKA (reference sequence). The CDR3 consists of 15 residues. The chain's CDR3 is CTAERPSGSMRTQYF. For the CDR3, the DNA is TGCACAGCAGAGAGGCCTAGCGGGAGTATGCGTACGCAGTATTTT.

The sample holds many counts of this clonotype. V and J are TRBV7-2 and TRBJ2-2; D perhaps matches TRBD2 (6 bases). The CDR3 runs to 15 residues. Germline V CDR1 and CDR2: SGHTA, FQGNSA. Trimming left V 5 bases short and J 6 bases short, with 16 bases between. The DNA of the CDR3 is TGTGCCAGCAGCGCAACCGGGACTCAATCCGGGGAGCTGTTTTTT. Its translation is CASSATGTQSGELFF.

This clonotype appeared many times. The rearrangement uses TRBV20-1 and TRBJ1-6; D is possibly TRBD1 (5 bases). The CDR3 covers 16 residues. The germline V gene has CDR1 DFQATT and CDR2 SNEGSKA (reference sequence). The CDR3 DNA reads TGCAGCCCTCGGGGGGACGGGAGAAATTTAAATTCACCCCTCCACTTT. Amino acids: CSPRGDGRNLNSPLHF.

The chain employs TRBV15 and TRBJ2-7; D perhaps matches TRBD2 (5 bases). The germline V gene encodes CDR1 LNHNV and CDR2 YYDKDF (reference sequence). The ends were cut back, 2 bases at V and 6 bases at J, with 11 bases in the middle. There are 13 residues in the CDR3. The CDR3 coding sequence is TGTGCCACCAGCAGATCGGACTGGGGCGAGCAGTACTTC. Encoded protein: CATSRSDWGEQYF.

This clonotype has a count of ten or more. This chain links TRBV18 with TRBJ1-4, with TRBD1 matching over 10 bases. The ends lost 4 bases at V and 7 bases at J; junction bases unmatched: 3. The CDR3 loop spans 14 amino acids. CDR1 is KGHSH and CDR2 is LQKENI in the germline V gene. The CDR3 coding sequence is TGTGCCAGCTCACAGAGGGACAGGGGTGAAAAACTGTTTTTT. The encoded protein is CASSQRDRGEKLFF.

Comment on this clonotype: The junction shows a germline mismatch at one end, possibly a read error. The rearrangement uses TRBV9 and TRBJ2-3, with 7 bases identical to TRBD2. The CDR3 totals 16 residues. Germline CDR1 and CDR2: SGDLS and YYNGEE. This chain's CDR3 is CAGSGQAGYSTDTQYF. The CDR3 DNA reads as TGTGCCGGCAGCGGCCAAGCGGGGTATAGCACAGATACGCAGTATTTT.

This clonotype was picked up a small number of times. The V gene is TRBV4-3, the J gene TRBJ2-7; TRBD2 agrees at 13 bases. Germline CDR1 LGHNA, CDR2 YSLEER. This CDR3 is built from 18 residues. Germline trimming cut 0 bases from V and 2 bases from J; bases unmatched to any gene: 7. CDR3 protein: CASSQDDRGLAGPYEQYF. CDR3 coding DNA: TGCGCCAGCAGCCAAGACGATCGGGGACTAGCGGGACCCTACGAGCAGTACTTC.

The CDR3, as DNA: TGTGCCAGCAGTTCGTCGGGGGCCTCCTACAATGAGCAGTTCTTC. Its protein is CASSSSGASYNEQFF. This chain joins TRBV27 and TRBJ2-1; D possibly matches TRBD1 or TRBD2 (6 bases each). CDR3 length equals 15 residues. Between the trimmed V and J ends, which lost 4 bases and 0 bases, there was a span of 10 bases. Germline V gene lookup returns CDR1 MNHEY and CDR2 SMNVEV (reference sequence).

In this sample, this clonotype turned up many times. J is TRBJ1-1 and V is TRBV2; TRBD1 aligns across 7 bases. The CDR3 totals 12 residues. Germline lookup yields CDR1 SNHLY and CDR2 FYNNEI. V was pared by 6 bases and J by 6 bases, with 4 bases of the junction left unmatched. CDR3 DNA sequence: TGTGCCAGCAGATTAGGACAGGCTGAAGCTTTCTTT. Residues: CASRLGQAEAFF.

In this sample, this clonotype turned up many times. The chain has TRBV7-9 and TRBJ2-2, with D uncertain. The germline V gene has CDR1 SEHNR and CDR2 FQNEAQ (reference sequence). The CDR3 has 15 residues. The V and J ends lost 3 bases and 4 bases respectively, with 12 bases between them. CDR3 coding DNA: TGTGCCAGCAGCTTTTTGGCGGCGAGCACCGGGGAGCTGTTTTTT. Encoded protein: CASSFLAASTGELFF.

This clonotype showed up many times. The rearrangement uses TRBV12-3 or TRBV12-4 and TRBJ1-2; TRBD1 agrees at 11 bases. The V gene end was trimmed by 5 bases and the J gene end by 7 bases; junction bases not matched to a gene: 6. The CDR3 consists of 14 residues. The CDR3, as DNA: TGTGCCAGCAGTCCCAGGGACAGGGGGGCTGGCTACACCTTC. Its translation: CASSPRDRGAGYTF.

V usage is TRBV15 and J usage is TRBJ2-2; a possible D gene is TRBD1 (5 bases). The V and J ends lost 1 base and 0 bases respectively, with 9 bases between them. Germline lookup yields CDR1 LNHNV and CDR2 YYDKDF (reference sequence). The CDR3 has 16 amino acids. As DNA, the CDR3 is TGTGCCACCAGCAGAGTCCCAGGGACGAACACCGGGGAGCTGTTTTTT. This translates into CATSRVPGTNTGELFF.

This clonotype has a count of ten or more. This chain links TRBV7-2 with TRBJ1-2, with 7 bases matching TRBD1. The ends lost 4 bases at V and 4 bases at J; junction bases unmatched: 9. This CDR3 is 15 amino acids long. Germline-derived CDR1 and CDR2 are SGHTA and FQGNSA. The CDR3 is CASSSPFDRAYGYTF. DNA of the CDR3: TGTGCCAGCAGCTCTCCCTTCGACAGGGCCTATGGCTACACCTTC.

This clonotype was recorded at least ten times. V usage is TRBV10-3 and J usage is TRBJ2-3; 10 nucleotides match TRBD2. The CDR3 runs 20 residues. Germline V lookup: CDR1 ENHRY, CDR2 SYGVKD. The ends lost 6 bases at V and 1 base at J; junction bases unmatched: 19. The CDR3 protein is CAIRPGYSGRTVNRTDTQYF. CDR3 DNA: TGTGCCATCAGACCTGGATATAGCGGGAGGACCGTAAATCGCACAGATACGCAGTATTTT.

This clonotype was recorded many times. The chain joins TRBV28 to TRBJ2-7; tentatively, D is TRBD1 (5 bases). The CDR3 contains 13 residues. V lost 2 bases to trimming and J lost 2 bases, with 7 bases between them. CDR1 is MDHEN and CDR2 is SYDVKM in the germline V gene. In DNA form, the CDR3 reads TGTGCCAGCAGTTTAGGGGCCCCCTACGAGCAGTACTTC. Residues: CASSLGAPYEQYF.

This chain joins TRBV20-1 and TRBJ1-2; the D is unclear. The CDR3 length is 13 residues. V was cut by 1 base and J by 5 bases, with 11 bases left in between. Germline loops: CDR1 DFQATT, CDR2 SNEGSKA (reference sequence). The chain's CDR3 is CSARVIFQYGYTF. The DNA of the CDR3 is TGCAGTGCTAGAGTTATCTTCCAATATGGCTACACCTTC.

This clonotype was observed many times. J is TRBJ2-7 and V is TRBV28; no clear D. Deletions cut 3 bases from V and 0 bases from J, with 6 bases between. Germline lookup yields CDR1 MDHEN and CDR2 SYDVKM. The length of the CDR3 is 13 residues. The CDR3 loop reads CASSLLSSYEQYF. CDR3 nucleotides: TGTGCCAGCAGTTTGCTAAGCTCCTACGAGCAGTACTTC.

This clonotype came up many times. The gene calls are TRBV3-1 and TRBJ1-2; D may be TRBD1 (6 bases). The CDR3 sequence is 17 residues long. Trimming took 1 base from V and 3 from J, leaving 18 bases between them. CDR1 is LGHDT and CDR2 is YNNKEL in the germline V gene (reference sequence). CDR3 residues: CASSQAPRGPRDYGYTF. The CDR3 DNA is TGTGCCAGCAGCCAAGCCCCCCGGGGGCCGCGGGACTATGGCTACACCTTC.

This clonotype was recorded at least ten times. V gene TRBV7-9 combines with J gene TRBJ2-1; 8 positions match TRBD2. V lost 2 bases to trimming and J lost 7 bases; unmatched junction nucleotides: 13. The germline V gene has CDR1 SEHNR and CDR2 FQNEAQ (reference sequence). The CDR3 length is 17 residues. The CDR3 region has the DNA TGTGCCAGCAGCTTATCAGGGTTAGCGGGATTTGGGAATGAGCAGTTCTTC. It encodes CASSLSGLAGFGNEQFF.

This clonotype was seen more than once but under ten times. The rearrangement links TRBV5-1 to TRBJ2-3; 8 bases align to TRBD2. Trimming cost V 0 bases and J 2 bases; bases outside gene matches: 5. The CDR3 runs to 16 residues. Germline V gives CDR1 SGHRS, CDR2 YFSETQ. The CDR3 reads CASSLGISGNTDTQYF. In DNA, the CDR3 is TGCGCCAGCAGCTTGGGTATTAGCGGGAACACAGATACGCAGTATTTT. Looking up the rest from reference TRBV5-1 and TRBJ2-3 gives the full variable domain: KAGVTQTPRYLIKTRGQQVTLSCSPISGHRSVSWYQQTPGQGLQFLFEYFSETQRNKGNFPGRFSGRQFSNSRSEMNVSTLELGDSALYLCASSLGISGNTDTQYFGPGTRLTVL.

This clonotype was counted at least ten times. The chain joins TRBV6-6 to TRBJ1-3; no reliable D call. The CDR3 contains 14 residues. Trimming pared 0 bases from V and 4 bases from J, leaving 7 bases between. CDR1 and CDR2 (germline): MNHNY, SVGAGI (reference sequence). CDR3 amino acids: CASSYSDRGNTIYF. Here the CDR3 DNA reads TGTGCCAGCAGTTACTCGGACCGCGGAAACACCATATATTTT.

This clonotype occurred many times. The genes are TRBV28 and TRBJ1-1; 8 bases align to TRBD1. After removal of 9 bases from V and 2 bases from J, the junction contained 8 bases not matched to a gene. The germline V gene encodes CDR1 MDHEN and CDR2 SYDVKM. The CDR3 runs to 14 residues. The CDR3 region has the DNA TGTGCCAGTAGTCCCGGGACAGGCAACACTGAAGCTTTCTTT. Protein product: CASSPGTGNTEAFF.

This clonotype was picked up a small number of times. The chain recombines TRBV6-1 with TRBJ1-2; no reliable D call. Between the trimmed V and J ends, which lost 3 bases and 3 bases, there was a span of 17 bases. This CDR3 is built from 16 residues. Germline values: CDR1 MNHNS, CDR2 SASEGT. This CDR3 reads CASSEAKTLSDYGYTF. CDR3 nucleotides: TGTGCCAGCAGTGAGGCGAAGACATTATCCGACTATGGCTACACCTTC.

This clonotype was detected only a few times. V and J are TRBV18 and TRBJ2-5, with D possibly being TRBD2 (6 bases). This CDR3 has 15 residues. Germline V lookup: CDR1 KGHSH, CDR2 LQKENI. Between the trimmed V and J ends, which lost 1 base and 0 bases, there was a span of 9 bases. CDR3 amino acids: CASSPQLANQETQYF. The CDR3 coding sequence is TGTGCCAGCTCACCACAACTAGCAAACCAAGAGACCCAGTACTTC.

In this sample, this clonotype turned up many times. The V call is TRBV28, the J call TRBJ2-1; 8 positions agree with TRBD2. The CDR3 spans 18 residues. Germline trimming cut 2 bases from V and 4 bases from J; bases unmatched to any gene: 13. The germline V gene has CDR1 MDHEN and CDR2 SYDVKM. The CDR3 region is CASSLGGATSGRYNEQFF. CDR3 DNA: TGTGCCAGCAGTTTAGGAGGAGCCACTAGCGGAAGATACAATGAGCAGTTCTTC.

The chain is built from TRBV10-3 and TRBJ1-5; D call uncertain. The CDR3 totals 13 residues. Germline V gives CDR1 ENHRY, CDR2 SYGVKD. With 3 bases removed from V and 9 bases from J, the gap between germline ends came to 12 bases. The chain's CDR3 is CAISDTQAPPQHF. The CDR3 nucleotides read TGTGCCATCAGTGATACTCAGGCGCCGCCCCAGCATTTT.

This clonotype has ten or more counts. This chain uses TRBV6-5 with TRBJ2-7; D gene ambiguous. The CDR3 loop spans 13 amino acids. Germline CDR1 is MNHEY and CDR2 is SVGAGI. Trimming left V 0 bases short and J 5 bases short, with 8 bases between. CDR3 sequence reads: CASSYSPWNEQYF. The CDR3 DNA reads TGTGCCAGCAGTTACTCCCCCTGGAACGAGCAGTACTTC.

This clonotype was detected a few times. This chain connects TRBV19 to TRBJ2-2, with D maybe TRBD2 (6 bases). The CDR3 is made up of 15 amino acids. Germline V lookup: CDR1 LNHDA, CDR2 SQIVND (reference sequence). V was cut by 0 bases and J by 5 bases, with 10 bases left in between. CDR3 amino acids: CASSIDGGTTGELFF. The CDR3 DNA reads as TGTGCCAGTAGTATAGATGGCGGGACGACCGGGGAGCTGTTTTTT.